This T cell receptor (beta chain) stems from a study of blood T cells in healthy people across ages. Study results and limitations: Because donor CMV status was unknown, expanded clonotype changes were possibly confounded. TCR beta diversity per million T cells fell roughly linearly with age.

Trimming shortened V by 3 bases and J by 4 bases, and 7 bases separated the two germline ends. The germline V gene encodes CDR1 KGHDR and CDR2 SFDVKD. CDR3 size: 13 residues. Concerning this clonotype: Its cognate antigen is unknown.

A second 7 to 11 cycle PCR used barcoded and J-beta primers. Template switching added a 12-random-nucleotide identifier to every cDNA molecule. Each single sample gave us at least 2.5 million CDR3-containing paired-end reads. TCRdb itself ran the 5' RACE reads through MiXCR, one entry per CDR3 protein. The table records about 1.8 million distinct CDR3 sequences, 49% of them present only once. The sequence came from a middle-aged woman in good health. Sequencing input: blood. V is TRBV24-1 and J is TRBJ2-3; weak D call: TRBD1 (5 bases). The CDR3 spells CATSDRGSDTQYF. The CDR3 nucleotides read TGTGCCACCAGTGATAGGGGTTCAGATACGCAGTATTTT.